The 25 T cell receptor beta chains listed next were all sequenced from one sample in a study of shared clonotypes between healthy human individuals. Generated by immunoSEQ multiplex PCR, the TCRdb table keeps only in-frame clones and is missing some. The sample carries over a million clones, over 95% recorded once. The sample consisted of naive CD4+ T cells sorted from blood. As to subset: CD45RA+ positively selected. The receptor source for this set is a man aged 25-45 years in good health.

V gene TRBV10-3 combines with J gene TRBJ1-1; 7 bases line up with TRBD1. Germline trimming cut 5 bases from V and 4 bases from J; bases unmatched to any gene: 4. Per germline, CDR1 ENHRY and CDR2 SYGVKD. The CDR3 has 13 residues. CDR3 sequence (DNA): TGTGCCATCAGTCAAAGGGGGCTCACTGAAGCTTTCTTT. Its protein is CAISQRGLTEAFF.

V is TRBV7-2 and J is TRBJ2-7, with 8 positions matching TRBD1. This CDR3 spans 14 amino acids. The J segment lost 3 bases and the V segment lost 5 bases, leaving 6 bases of the junction unmatched. Germline V lookup: CDR1 SGHTA, CDR2 FQGNSA. This CDR3 reads CASSRDRRGYEQYF. For the CDR3, the DNA is TGTGCCAGCAGCAGGGACAGGCGAGGCTACGAGCAGTACTTC.

The chain links TRBV11-2 to TRBJ1-5, with unresolved D. This CDR3 contains 13 residues. Germline V gene lookup returns CDR1 SGHAT and CDR2 FQNNGV. The V and J ends lost 3 bases and 5 bases respectively, with 8 bases between them. Written as DNA, the CDR3 is TGTGCCAGCAGCTTTGGCTATCATCAGCCCCAGCATTTT. Its translation is CASSFGYHQPQHF.

This clone was detected once. The chain is built from TRBV18 and TRBJ1-4; TRBD1 matches at 7 bases. V lost 6 bases and J lost 1; bases outside the gene matches: 8. This CDR3 region has 16 residues. CDR1 is KGHSH, CDR2 LQKENI, per germline. The CDR3: CASSPGTVGTNEKLFF. The CDR3 DNA follows: TGTGCCAGCTCTCCCGGGACAGTGGGAACTAATGAAAAACTGTTTTTT.

This clone was seen only once. Distinct nucleotide sequences in the sample also encode this CDR3. The rearrangement links TRBV10-3 to TRBJ2-2, with D maybe TRBD2 (6 bases). This CDR3 comprises 14 residues. Germline V lookup: CDR1 ENHRY, CDR2 SYGVKD. Trimming removed 6 bases at V and 2 bases at J, with 10 bases between. CDR3 loop: CAISGGANTGELFF. CDR3 nucleotide sequence: TGTGCCATCAGCGGAGGGGCCAACACCGGGGAGCTGTTTTTT.

The V and J genes are TRBV5-1 and TRBJ2-5, with a weak D call TRBD2 (5 bases). V lost 1 base and J lost 0, with 13 bases in between. The germline CDR1 and CDR2 sequences are SGHRS and YFSETQ. The CDR3 sequence is 16 residues long. CDR3: CASSLKVGDYQETQYF. The CDR3 DNA sequence: TGCGCCAGCAGCTTGAAAGTGGGAGATTACCAAGAGACCCAGTACTTC. The full variable domain, with the rest looked up from reference TRBV5-1 and TRBJ2-5, is KAGVTQTPRYLIKTRGQQVTLSCSPISGHRSVSWYQQTPGQGLQFLFEYFSETQRNKGNFPGRFSGRQFSNSRSEMNVSTLELGDSALYLCASSLKVGDYQETQYFGPGTRLLVL.

The chain uses TRBV10-3 and TRBJ2-1; TRBD2 is a possible D gene (6 bases). V lost 0 bases, J lost 3 bases, and 9 bases lay in between. The CDR3 has 15 residues. Germline V gene sequence: CDR1 ENHRY, CDR2 SYGVKD. The CDR3 DNA follows: TGTGCCATCAGTGAGTCCCCTAGCGACTACAATGAGCAGTTCTTC. Its protein is CAISESPSDYNEQFF.

This clone appeared a single time. The chain joins TRBV5-6 to TRBJ1-2; 9 nucleotides align to TRBD1. CDR3 length: 13 residues. Germline trimming cut 3 bases from V and 7 bases from J; bases unmatched to any gene: 4. The V gene's germline CDR1 is SGHDT and CDR2 YYEEEE. The CDR3 DNA reads TGTGCCAGCAGCTCCTGGACAGGGGTTGGCTACACCTTC. Translation: CASSSWTGVGYTF.

The chain couples TRBV7-9 to TRBJ1-4; D uncertain. CDR1 is SEHNR and CDR2 is FQNEAQ in the germline V gene (reference sequence). There are 18 residues in the CDR3. V shed 4 bases and J shed 1 base, with 19 bases lying between them. The CDR3 loop reads CASSSRLIKVGTNEKLFF. In nucleotides, the CDR3 is TGTGCCAGCAGCTCCCGGCTCATAAAGGTGGGAACTAATGAAAAACTGTTTTTT. The full variable domain, in which reference TRBV7-9 and TRBJ1-4 provide the parts outside the CDR3, is DTGVSQNPRHKITKRGQNVTFRCDPISEHNRLYWYRQTLGQGPEFLTYFQNEAQLEKSRLLSDRFSAERPKGSFSTLEIQRTEQGDSAMYLCASSSRLIKVGTNEKLFFGSGTQLSVL.

The chain couples TRBV5-1 to TRBJ1-5; TRBD1 aligns across 9 bases. The V gene's germline CDR1 is SGHRS and CDR2 YFSETQ. J lost 7 bases, V lost 5 bases, and 28 bases had no gene match. This CDR3 region has 21 residues. CDR3 coding DNA: TGCGCCAGCAGGTCGAGGATCCGCCGGGACAGGGAGGCAGCAGTTGCGCAGCCCCAGCATTTT. The encoded protein is CASRSRIRRDREAAVAQPQHF.

The rearrangement links TRBV18 to TRBJ1-1; possibly TRBD1 for D (5 bases). CDR1 and CDR2 from the germline V gene are KGHSH and LQKENI. V dropped 1 base and J dropped 4 bases, with 13 bases sitting between them. CDR3 length equals 15 residues. This CDR3 is CASSPLSSGGTEAFF. In DNA form, the CDR3 reads TGTGCCAGCTCACCACTATCCTCTGGGGGCACTGAAGCTTTCTTT.

The rearrangement uses TRBV4-1 and TRBJ2-7, with D possibly matching TRBD1 (5 bases). Germline CDR1 and CDR2: MGHRA and YSYEKL. The V gene lost 0 bases and the J gene lost 3 bases, with 12 bases spanning the gap. The CDR3 length is 15 residues. As DNA, the CDR3 is TGCGCCAGCAGCCAAGAAGGGGCAGGTGTCTACGAGCAGTACTTC. Protein product: CASSQEGAGVYEQYF.

The rearrangement joins TRBV5-1 to TRBJ1-1; no clear D gene. The V end lost 5 bases, the J end lost 0 bases, and 8 bases lay between the germline ends. The germline V gene encodes CDR1 SGHRS and CDR2 YFSETQ. The length of the CDR3 is 13 residues. CDR3 in DNA: TGCGCCAGCAGGGAACTTCTGAACACTGAAGCTTTCTTT. This codes for CASRELLNTEAFF.

The chain couples TRBV4-1 to TRBJ2-7; 9 bases fit TRBD1. J lost 6 bases, V lost 1 base, and 13 bases had no gene match. This CDR3 region has 17 residues. CDR1 and CDR2 from the germline V gene are MGHRA and YSYEKL. CDR3 sequence: CASSQVYLLDRGGEQYF. The CDR3 coding sequence is TGCGCCAGCAGCCAAGTCTACCTCTTGGACAGGGGAGGCGAGCAGTACTTC.

V usage is TRBV5-6 and J usage is TRBJ2-1; D gene ambiguous. There are 13 residues in the CDR3. CDR1 and CDR2 from the germline V gene are SGHDT and YYEEEE. Trimming left V 2 bases short and J 8 bases short, with 11 bases between. The CDR3 loop reads CASSFRHFHEQFF. Written as DNA, the CDR3 is TGTGCCAGCAGCTTCCGACATTTCCATGAGCAGTTCTTC.

This sequence joins TRBV6-1 and TRBJ2-5; TRBD2 matches 7 bases. The CDR3 runs 14 residues. The germline V gene encodes CDR1 MNHNS and CDR2 SASEGT. With 1 base clipped from V and 2 bases from J, the junction kept 1 base outside the gene matches. CDR3 in amino acids: CASSEDGGQETQYF. CDR3 bases: TGTGCCAGCAGTGAAGACGGGGGGCAAGAGACCCAGTACTTC.

This clone was found a few times. This chain uses TRBV2 with TRBJ2-5; D not certain. The germline V gene has CDR1 SNHLY and CDR2 FYNNEI. The CDR3 has 11 amino acids. The ends were cut back, 4 bases at V and 6 bases at J, with 6 bases in the middle. The CDR3 protein is CASSVEKTQYF. The CDR3 DNA follows: TGTGCCAGCAGTGTCGAAAAGACCCAGTACTTC.

J is TRBJ2-2 and V is TRBV10-1; D is possibly TRBD2 (6 bases). V gave up 6 bases and J gave up 6 bases, with 14 bases separating them. Germline assignment: CDR1 WNHNN and CDR2 SYGVQD (reference sequence). The CDR3 covers 14 residues. CDR3: CASSRDWTAGELFF. CDR3 nucleotide sequence: TGCGCCAGCAGCCGGGACTGGACGGCCGGGGAGCTGTTTTTT.

The chain has TRBV10-1 and TRBJ2-2, with no clear D. Germline CDR1 is WNHNN and CDR2 is SYGVQD (reference sequence). CDR3 size: 12 residues. Trimming removed 1 base from V and 7 bases from J, with 4 bases in between. The CDR3 loop reads CASSEFGGELFF. The CDR3 nucleotides read TGCGCCAGCAGTGAGTTTGGCGGGGAGCTGTTTTTT.

The chain uses TRBV28 and TRBJ2-1; no firm D call. Between the trimmed V and J ends, which lost 2 bases and 8 bases, there was a span of 16 bases. The CDR3 has 15 amino acids. Germline V gives CDR1 MDHEN, CDR2 SYDVKM. This CDR3 reads CASSLPGELRDEQFF. The CDR3 bases are TGTGCCAGCAGTTTACCGGGCGAGCTTAGGGATGAGCAGTTCTTC.

This clone was observed once. The chain carries TRBV19 and TRBJ2-1; D is unresolved. Germline V CDR1 and CDR2: LNHDA, SQIVND (reference sequence). The CDR3 runs to 15 residues. V shed 5 bases and J shed 0 bases, with 11 bases lying between them. The CDR3 loop reads CASSRTFLSYNEQFF. In DNA, the CDR3 is TGTGCCAGTAGTCGAACCTTCCTCTCCTACAATGAGCAGTTCTTC.

The chain combines TRBV27 with TRBJ2-7, with D tentatively TRBD1 or TRBD2 (5 bases each). With 2 bases removed from V and 6 bases from J, the gap between germline ends came to 17 bases. The CDR3 contains 15 residues. Per germline, CDR1 MNHEY and CDR2 SMNVEV (reference sequence). The CDR3 protein is CASSLTRDGRSEQYF. The CDR3 DNA is TGTGCCAGCAGTTTAACTCGGGACGGAAGGAGCGAGCAGTACTTC.

The chain joins TRBV7-9 to TRBJ1-4; D not resolved. CDR3 length: 17 amino acids. V was clipped by 6 bases and J by 3 bases, with 20 bases between them. CDR1 and CDR2 (germline): SEHNR, FQNEAQ (reference sequence). CDR3 sequence: CASRRAPSGSANEKLFF. In DNA form, the CDR3 reads TGTGCCAGCAGAAGGGCCCCCTCCGGTTCCGCTAATGAAAAACTGTTTTTT.

The chain carries TRBV28 and TRBJ2-7, with a possible D match to TRBD2 (6 bases). Germline V lookup: CDR1 MDHEN, CDR2 SYDVKM. CDR3 size: 14 residues. The germline V and J ends were trimmed by 2 bases and 5 bases, with 13 bases remaining between them. As DNA, the CDR3 is TGTGCCAGCAGTTTAGTCGGGAGTTTAAACGAGCAGTACTTC. Translation: CASSLVGSLNEQYF.

The V call is TRBV21-1, the J call TRBJ2-1; the table's D call of TRBD2 was not tested on the DNA. TRBV21-1 is deemed a pseudogene. There are 12 residues in the CDR3. For the CDR3, the DNA is TGTGCCAGCAAGACTAGAGGTGTGGGTCGGTTCTTC. Translation: CASKTRGVGRFF.